The 11 T cell receptor beta chains presented below share a single source sample, sequenced in a study of blood T cell repertoires in COVID-19. Profiled with immunoSEQ multiplex PCR; TCRdb holds only in-frame clones, not every one. The sample shows 200,000 to 300,000 clones, about 87% of them seen only once. Input material: peripheral blood. Receptors originate from a woman in her sixties or seventies with active or convalescent COVID-19.

The J gene is TRBJ1-3, the V gene TRBV7-2; tentative D call: TRBD1 (5 bases). CDR1 SGHTA and CDR2 FQGNSA come from the germline V gene. Trimming removed 5 bases at V and 2 bases at J, with 13 bases between. This CDR3 has 15 residues. CDR3 residues: CASSGRVSAGNTIYF. The CDR3 region has the DNA TGTGCCAGCAGCGGCAGGGTGTCGGCTGGAAACACCATATATTTT.

V is TRBV5-1 and J is TRBJ1-4, with unresolved D. V lost 10 bases and J 8 bases, leaving 21 bases between the germline ends. Germline CDR1 and CDR2: SGHRS and YFSETQ. The CDR3 has 14 amino acids. In DNA form, the CDR3 reads TGCGCCTCCCGCCCCCCAGTTGAAGTGGAAAAACTGTTTTTT. This gives the protein CASRPPVEVEKLFF.

V and J are TRBV3-1 (or the pseudogene TRBV3-2) and TRBJ1-3; TRBD1 is a possible D gene (6 bases). Trimming removed 2 bases from V and 0 bases from J, with 11 bases in between. This CDR3 contains 16 residues. Germline lookup yields CDR1 LGHDT and CDR2 YNNKEL (reference sequence). CDR3 region: CASSQTGPTSGNTIYF. In DNA, the CDR3 is TGTGCCAGCAGCCAAACAGGGCCAACCTCTGGAAACACCATATATTTT.

The chain carries TRBV19 and TRBJ1-2; D unresolved. Germline V gene sequence: CDR1 LNHDA, CDR2 SQIVND (reference sequence). The CDR3 is 15 residues long. V was shortened by 7 bases and J by 6 bases, with 21 bases between the two germline ends. This CDR3 reads CASTEAMAGFDGYTF. The CDR3 DNA follows: TGTGCCAGTACCGAAGCAATGGCGGGTTTCGATGGCTACACCTTC. The whole variable domain, filled in from reference TRBV19 and TRBJ1-2, reads DGGITQSPKYLFRKEGQNVTLSCEQNLNHDAMYWYRQDPGQGLRLIYYSQIVNDFQKGDIAEGYSVSREKKESFPLTVTSAQKNPTAFYLCASTEAMAGFDGYTFGSGTRLTVV.

V gene TRBV5-4 combines with J gene TRBJ2-6, with TRBD2 as a possible D gene (5 bases). CDR3 length equals 16 residues. The V gene's germline CDR1 is SGHNT and CDR2 YYREEE (reference sequence). The V gene lost 0 bases and the J gene lost 4 bases, with 11 bases spanning the gap. The CDR3 DNA reads as TGTGCCAGCAGCTTGGACGCGGGCTCAGGGGCCAACGTCCTGACTTTC. Translation: CASSLDAGSGANVLTF.

The rearrangement links TRBV2 to TRBJ2-3; 10 bases are a match to TRBD2. In germline, CDR1 is SNHLY, CDR2 FYNNEI. The V segment lost 3 bases and the J segment 0 bases; nucleotides outside the gene matches: 3. The CDR3 loop spans 16 amino acids. The CDR3 loop reads CASSESGGASTDTQYF. The CDR3 nucleotides are TGTGCCAGCAGTGAGAGCGGGGGGGCTAGCACAGATACGCAGTATTTT.

The chain couples TRBV9 to TRBJ1-4, with 12 bases that match TRBD1. Unmatched junction bases numbered 10, after V lost 3 bases and J lost 7 bases. In germline, CDR1 is SGDLS, CDR2 YYNGEE. The CDR3 is made up of 17 amino acids. The CDR3, as DNA: TGTGCCAGCAGCGCCGGATGGGACAGGGGGCTAGGTGAAAAACTGTTTTTT. Amino acids: CASSAGWDRGLGEKLFF.

The V and J genes are TRBV29-1 and TRBJ1-1; D gene uncertain. The CDR3 contains 14 residues. Between the trimmed V and J ends, which lost 2 bases and 0 bases, there was a span of 10 bases. Per germline, CDR1 SQVTM and CDR2 ANQGSEA. The CDR3 loop reads CSVELQSMNTEAFF. The CDR3 DNA follows: TGCAGCGTTGAACTGCAGTCCATGAACACTGAAGCTTTCTTT. The entire variable domain, with the rest obtained from reference TRBV29-1 and TRBJ1-1, is as follows: SAVISQKPSRDICQRGTSLTIQCQVDSQVTMMFWYRQQPGQSLTLIATANQGSEATYESGFVIDKFPISRPNLTFSTLTVSNMSPEDSSIYLCSVELQSMNTEAFFGQGTRLTVV.

The chain recombines TRBV19 with TRBJ2-1; TRBD2 matches 9 bases. With V trimmed by 2 bases and J by 9 bases, 8 bases remained unmatched. Germline loops: CDR1 LNHDA, CDR2 SQIVND (reference sequence). This CDR3 is built from 15 residues. CDR3 sequence reads: CASSIPLAGLTEQFF. CDR3 sequence (DNA): TGTGCCAGTAGTATACCCCTAGCGGGGCTAACTGAGCAGTTCTTC.

The chain employs TRBV3-1 (or the pseudogene TRBV3-2) and TRBJ2-5; 10 positions match TRBD2. This CDR3 region has 16 residues. The V segment lost 1 base and the J segment 1 base; nucleotides outside the gene matches: 3. Looked up from germline, CDR1 is LGHDT and CDR2 is YNNKEL (reference sequence). This chain's CDR3 is CASSQVAGGGQETQYF. DNA for the CDR3: TGTGCCAGCAGCCAAGTAGCGGGGGGCGGCCAAGAGACCCAGTACTTC.

The rearrangement joins TRBV5-1 to TRBJ1-1; 12 positions agree with TRBD1. The germline V gene encodes CDR1 SGHRS and CDR2 YFSETQ. The trim removed 3 bases at V and 3 bases at J, leaving 3 bases unmatched. The CDR3 is 15 amino acids. CDR3 coding DNA: TGCGCCAGCAGCTGGGGACAGGGGGCGGACACTGAAGCTTTCTTT. Translation gives CASSWGQGADTEAFF.